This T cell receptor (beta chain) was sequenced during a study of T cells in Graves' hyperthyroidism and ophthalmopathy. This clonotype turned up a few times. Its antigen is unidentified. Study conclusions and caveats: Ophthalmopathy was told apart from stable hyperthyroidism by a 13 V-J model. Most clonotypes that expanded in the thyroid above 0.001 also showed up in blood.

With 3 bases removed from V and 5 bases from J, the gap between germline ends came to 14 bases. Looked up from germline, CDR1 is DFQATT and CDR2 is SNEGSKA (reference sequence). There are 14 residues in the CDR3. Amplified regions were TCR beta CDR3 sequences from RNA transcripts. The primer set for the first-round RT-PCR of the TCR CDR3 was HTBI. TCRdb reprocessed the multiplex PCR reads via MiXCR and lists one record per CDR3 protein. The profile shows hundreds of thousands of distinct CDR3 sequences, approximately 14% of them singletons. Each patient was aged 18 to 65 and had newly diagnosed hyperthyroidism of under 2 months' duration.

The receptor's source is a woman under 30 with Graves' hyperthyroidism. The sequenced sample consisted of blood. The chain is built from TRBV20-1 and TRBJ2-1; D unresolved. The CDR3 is CSARAPVGNNEQFF. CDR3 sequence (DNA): TGCAGTGCTAGGGCCCCCGTGGGTAACAATGAGCAGTTCTTC.